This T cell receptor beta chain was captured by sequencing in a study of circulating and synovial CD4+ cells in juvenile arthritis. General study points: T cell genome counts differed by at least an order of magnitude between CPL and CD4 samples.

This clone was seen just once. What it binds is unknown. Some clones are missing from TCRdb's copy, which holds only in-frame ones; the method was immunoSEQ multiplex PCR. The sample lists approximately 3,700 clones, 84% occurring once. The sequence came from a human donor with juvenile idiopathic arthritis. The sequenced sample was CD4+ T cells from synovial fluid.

The CDR3 DNA reads as TGTGCCACCAGCAGAGGGACAGCGTCAGGAGAAGCTTTCTTT. Encoded protein: CATSRGTASGEAFF. The V gene is TRBV15, the J gene TRBJ1-1; tentatively, D is TRBD1 (6 bases). This CDR3 has 14 amino acids. V lost 1 base and J 8 bases, leaving 14 bases between the germline ends. Germline V gives CDR1 LNHNV, CDR2 YYDKDF (reference sequence).